The 24 T cell receptor beta chains in this list originate from one sample, sequenced in a study of shared clonotypes between healthy human individuals. Method: immunoSEQ multiplex PCR; TCRdb's copy keeps in-frame clones and lacks some. This table has a few hundred thousand clones, around two thirds appearing once. The sequencing sample was made of memory CD4+ T cells sorted from blood. Regarding subset: CD45RA-negative fraction. These receptors all come from a man aged 30 to 39 in good health.

There are a few counts of this clone. The genes are TRBV4-1 and TRBJ1-5; D not resolved. The germline V and J ends were trimmed by 4 bases and 6 bases, with 13 bases remaining between them. There are 14 residues in the CDR3. Germline values: CDR1 MGHRA, CDR2 YSYEKL. In DNA form, the CDR3 reads TGCGCCAGCAGCCTAGGGAGGGTTGGTCAGCCCCAGCATTTT. This sequence encodes CASSLGRVGQPQHF.

The rearrangement links TRBV5-6 to TRBJ1-2; 7 positions match TRBD1. Germline lookup yields CDR1 SGHDT and CDR2 YYEEEE. After removal of 4 bases from V and 7 bases from J, the junction contained 10 bases not matched to a gene. The CDR3 contains 14 residues. The CDR3 DNA follows: TGTGCCAGCAGCGGCCGACAGGGAGGTTTTGGCTACACCTTC. Amino acid sequence: CASSGRQGGFGYTF.

J is TRBJ2-5 and V is TRBV5-4, with D possibly being TRBD2 (6 bases). Germline assignment: CDR1 SGHNT and CDR2 YYREEE (reference sequence). V lost 3 bases, J lost 4 bases, and 13 bases lay in between. The CDR3 covers 14 residues. CDR3 in DNA: TGTGCCAGCAGCTCAGAGGTGGGGGGAGAGACCCAGTACTTC. Translation gives CASSSEVGGETQYF.

This chain uses TRBV7-3 with TRBJ2-1; D tentatively fits TRBD1 or TRBD2 (5 bases each). The germline V gene has CDR1 SGHTA and CDR2 FQGTGA. Trimming removed 5 bases at V and 12 bases at J, with 17 bases between. The CDR3 loop spans 13 amino acids. The DNA of the CDR3 is TGTGCCAGCAGCCCCGGGACCAACTTGGCGCAGTTCTTC. Translating gives CASSPGTNLAQFF.

The chain couples TRBV11-2 to TRBJ2-7, with D unresolved. The CDR3 has 13 residues. In germline, CDR1 is SGHAT, CDR2 FQNNGV. V lost 1 base and J 0 bases, leaving 4 bases between the germline ends. The CDR3 coding sequence is TGTGCCAGCAGCTTAGGGGTCTCCTACGAGCAGTACTTC. Translation: CASSLGVSYEQYF.

CDR3: CASSLSWVAGELFF. CDR3 sequence (DNA): TGTGCCAGCAGTTTATCATGGGTGGCCGGGGAGCTGTTTTTT. This chain links TRBV28 with TRBJ2-2; no definite D call. V lost 1 base and J 6 bases, leaving 9 bases between the germline ends. Germline lookup yields CDR1 MDHEN and CDR2 SYDVKM. The CDR3 runs 14 residues.

This chain uses TRBV29-1 with TRBJ2-7, with 12 bases aligning to TRBD1. Losses at the gene ends were 4 bases for V and 4 bases for J; bases not matched to a gene: 5. In germline, CDR1 is SQVTM, CDR2 ANQGSEA. CDR3 length equals 14 residues. The CDR3 region is CSVAPGQGAYEQYF. The DNA of the CDR3 is TGCAGCGTTGCCCCGGGACAGGGGGCGTACGAGCAGTACTTC.

The CDR3 here is CASSRDRENIQYF. In nucleotides, the CDR3 is TGTGCCAGCAGTAGGGACAGGGAAAACATTCAGTACTTC. The genes are TRBV11-2 and TRBJ2-4, with 9 nucleotides matching TRBD1. Germline V gene lookup returns CDR1 SGHAT and CDR2 FQNNGV. The CDR3 extends over 13 amino acids. V lost 6 bases and J lost 5; bases outside the gene matches: 2.

V usage is TRBV7-3 and J usage is TRBJ2-1, with 11 bases fitting TRBD2. The CDR3 spans 16 residues. The junction had 7 bases not matched to a gene; V was cut back by 5 bases and J by 4 bases. Germline V CDR1 and CDR2: SGHTA, FQGTGA. DNA for the CDR3: TGTGCCAGCAGCGAACTAGCGGGAGTCCCTTACAATGAGCAGTTCTTC. Its protein product is CASSELAGVPYNEQFF. Together with reference TRBV7-3 and TRBJ2-1, the CDR3 gives the full variable domain: GAGVSQTPSNKVTEKGKYVELRCDPISGHTALYWYRQSLGQGPEFLIYFQGTGAADDSGLPNDRFFAVRPEGSVSTLKIQRTERGDSAVYLCASSELAGVPYNEQFFGPGTRLTVL.

This clone was found a few times. The chain is built from TRBV28 and TRBJ1-2, with D unresolved. V was cut by 5 bases and J by 0 bases, with 4 bases left in between. CDR3 size: 12 residues. The germline gives CDR1 MDHEN, CDR2 SYDVKM. Written as DNA, the CDR3 is TGTGCCAGCAGTGCCTCTAACTATGGCTACACCTTC. Translated, it gives CASSASNYGYTF.

The chain couples TRBV5-1 to TRBJ2-7; 10 bases line up with TRBD2. This CDR3 comprises 19 residues. V shed 4 bases, J shed 1 base, and the junction held 17 bases outside the gene matches. The germline gives CDR1 SGHRS, CDR2 YFSETQ. CDR3 sequence (DNA): TGCGCCAGCAGCCGTCGGGCGGGGGGTGGACTAGCGGTATCCTACGAGCAGTACTTC. This gives the protein CASSRRAGGGLAVSYEQYF.

This clone was seen just once. This CDR3 reads CASSPLSRPNTEAFF. The CDR3, as DNA: TGTGCCAGCAGCCCCCTTAGTCGTCCGAACACTGAAGCTTTCTTT. The rearrangement uses TRBV7-9 and TRBJ1-1; D gene ambiguous. This CDR3 contains 15 residues. Germline V gene lookup returns CDR1 SEHNR and CDR2 FQNEAQ (reference sequence). V dropped 5 bases and J dropped 1 base, with 14 bases sitting between them. Drawing the rest from reference TRBV7-9 and TRBJ1-1, the complete variable domain is DTGVSQNPRHKITKRGQNVTFRCDPISEHNRLYWYRQTLGQGPEFLTYFQNEAQLEKSRLLSDRFSAERPKGSFSTLEIQRTEQGDSAMYLCASSPLSRPNTEAFFGQGTRLTVV.

For this clone: A far larger clone is only one base removed, so a read error is likely. Other DNA sequences in the same sample also yield this CDR3. The chain's CDR3 is CASSLTGTRSYNEQFF. The CDR3 DNA reads TGTGCCAGCTCACTAACCGGGACTAGGAGTTACAATGAGCAATTCTTC. This sequence joins TRBV18 and TRBJ2-1, with 8 bases identical to TRBD2. Germline CDR1 KGHSH, CDR2 LQKENI. This CDR3 spans 16 amino acids.

V gene TRBV2 combines with J gene TRBJ1-2; 12 positions match TRBD1. Trimming removed 8 bases from V and 5 bases from J; junction bases left unmatched: 6. Germline V CDR1 and CDR2: SNHLY, FYNNEI. The CDR3 is 14 amino acids. CDR3 in DNA: TGTGCCAGCGGGGGACAGGGGGCCGGATATGGCTACACCTTC. This encodes CASGGQGAGYGYTF.

This chain connects TRBV21-1 to TRBJ2-1; TRBD1 reflects the table's D call only, with no check against the DNA. TRBV21-1 is annotated as a pseudogene. The length of the CDR3 is 15 residues. This CDR3 reads CASRGQAMSYNEQFF. The CDR3 region has the DNA TGTGCCAGCAGGGGACAGGCCATGTCCTACAATGAGCAGTTCTTC.

This sequence joins TRBV7-9 and TRBJ2-6, with D unresolved. CDR1 and CDR2 from the germline V gene are SEHNR and FQNEAQ (reference sequence). This CDR3 region has 15 residues. Deletions cut 2 bases from V and 0 bases from J, with 5 bases between. In DNA form, the CDR3 reads TGTGCCAGCAGCTTAAAGGGCTCTGGGGCCAACGTCCTGACTTTC. It encodes CASSLKGSGANVLTF.

The chain links TRBV18 to TRBJ1-5, with unresolved D. V was cut by 5 bases and J by 2 bases, with 13 bases left in between. The CDR3 extends over 15 amino acids. CDR1 KGHSH and CDR2 LQKENI come from the germline V gene. In DNA, the CDR3 is TGTGCCAGCTCAGAGGAGGGTAGGGGCAATCAGCCCCAGCATTTT. Amino acid sequence: CASSEEGRGNQPQHF.

This clone was counted a few times. The chain carries TRBV5-4 and TRBJ2-7; no firm D call. In germline, CDR1 is SGHNT, CDR2 YYREEE (reference sequence). CDR3 length equals 13 residues. Trimming took 0 bases from V and 6 from J, leaving 10 bases between them. The CDR3 region is CASSLDLLGEQYF. The CDR3 DNA follows: TGTGCCAGCAGCTTGGACTTGCTTGGCGAGCAGTACTTC. Full variable domain (remainder filled in from reference TRBV5-4 and TRBJ2-7): ETGVTQSPTHLIKTRGQQVTLRCSSQSGHNTVSWYQQALGQGPQFIFQYYREEENGRGNFPPRFSGLQFPNYSSELNVNALELDDSALYLCASSLDLLGEQYFGPGTRLTVT.

The chain employs TRBV5-1 and TRBJ1-2; D is perhaps TRBD1 (6 bases). Per the germline V gene, CDR1 is SGHRS and CDR2 is YFSETQ. This CDR3 comprises 13 residues. Trimming removed 4 bases from V and 9 bases from J, with 16 bases in between. CDR3 amino acids: CASSLPGVNSYTF. The CDR3 DNA reads TGCGCCAGCAGCCTGCCAGGGGTTAACAGCTACACCTTC.

The rearrangement joins TRBV7-2 to TRBJ1-2; 8 nucleotides line up with TRBD1. The CDR3 loop spans 14 amino acids. J was trimmed by 8 bases and V by 1 base; bases with no gene match: 6. Germline assignment: CDR1 SGHTA and CDR2 FQGNSA. In nucleotides, the CDR3 is TGTGCCAGCAGCTTAGTTCAGGGGGCGAGAGGCTACACCTTC. Protein product: CASSLVQGARGYTF.

The rearrangement joins TRBV6-5 to TRBJ2-7; 10 bases align to TRBD1. The J segment lost 6 bases and the V segment lost 4 bases, leaving 0 bases of the junction unmatched. There are 12 residues in the CDR3. Per germline, CDR1 MNHEY and CDR2 SVGAGI. Here the CDR3 DNA reads TGTGCCAGCAGTTGGGACAGGGGCGAGCAGTACTTC. Protein sequence: CASSWDRGEQYF.

J is TRBJ2-2 and V is TRBV5-1; 15 nucleotides match TRBD2. The CDR3 contains 18 residues. With V trimmed by 4 bases and J by 8 bases, 12 bases remained unmatched. Germline CDR1 is SGHRS and CDR2 is YFSETQ. DNA for the CDR3: TGCGCCAGCAGCCGAGGACTAGCGGGAGGGCCGGGTGAAGGGGAGCTGTTTTTT. Its translation is CASSRGLAGGPGEGELFF.

CDR3 nucleotides: TGTGCCAGCAACGAACCTAACTATGGCTACACCTTC. Its protein is CASNEPNYGYTF. The chain uses TRBV9 and TRBJ1-2; D unresolved. V dropped 6 bases and J dropped 0 bases, with 6 bases sitting between them. This CDR3 is 12 amino acids long. CDR1 is SGDLS, CDR2 YYNGEE, per germline.

This clone has a single count. J is TRBJ2-3 and V is TRBV5-1, with unresolved D. The length of the CDR3 is 14 residues. V was cut by 2 bases and J by 2 bases, with 9 bases left in between. The germline V gene encodes CDR1 SGHRS and CDR2 YFSETQ. The CDR3 here is CASSFYTDTDTQYF. The DNA for the CDR3 is TGCGCCAGCAGCTTTTATACCGACACAGATACGCAGTATTTT.